The 19 T cell receptor beta chains listed next were all sequenced from one sample in a study of blood T cell repertoires in COVID-19. The table came from immunoSEQ multiplex PCR; TCRdb's copy has only in-frame clones and leaves some out. The table lists 62,000 or so clones, around four fifths of them singletons, with 13% to 15% in the top ten. Sequenced: peripheral blood. These receptors were taken from a man aged 55-75 years with COVID-19, enrolled during active disease.

This chain connects TRBV5-1 to TRBJ1-1; 10 bases map to TRBD1. The length of the CDR3 is 15 residues. The V and J ends lost 4 bases and 7 bases, in that order; junction bases with no gene match: 10. Per the germline V gene, CDR1 is SGHRS and CDR2 is YFSETQ. CDR3 sequence: CASSPTGQGTIEAFF. For the CDR3, the DNA is TGCGCCAGCAGCCCAACGGGACAGGGGACTATTGAAGCTTTCTTT.

This clone was seen a few times. The chain carries TRBV18 and TRBJ2-1; 7 bases are shared with TRBD2. This CDR3 comprises 16 residues. Germline V gene sequence: CDR1 KGHSH, CDR2 LQKENI. Unmatched junction bases numbered 10, after V lost 6 bases and J lost 2 bases. The CDR3 region has the DNA TGTGCCAGCTCCCTACCGGGAGCGGGAACCTACAATGAGCAGTTCTTC. Protein product: CASSLPGAGTYNEQFF.

V gene TRBV5-4 combines with J gene TRBJ1-2; 8 bases are a match to TRBD1. The CDR3 has 13 amino acids. Germline CDR1 is SGHNT and CDR2 is YYREEE (reference sequence). V was clipped by 5 bases and J by 7 bases; unmatched bases: 7. The CDR3 sequence is CASRTGQEVGYTF. CDR3 coding DNA: TGTGCCAGCAGGACGGGACAGGAGGTTGGCTACACCTTC.

This clone was detected only once. The CDR3 DNA sequence: TGTGCTAGTCTAGCGGGAGGGGGCTCCTACAATGAGCAGTTCTTC. Protein sequence: CASLAGGGSYNEQFF. The rearrangement uses TRBV12-5 and TRBJ2-1; TRBD2 agrees at 12 bases. V dropped 8 bases and J dropped 0; count of bases not matched to a gene: 2. Germline V gives CDR1 LGHNT, CDR2 FRNRAP. The CDR3 length is 15 residues.

The rearrangement links TRBV14 to TRBJ2-1; no reliable D call. Germline V gene sequence: CDR1 SGHDN, CDR2 FVKESK. The CDR3 loop spans 13 amino acids. The V end lost 2 bases, the J end lost 7 bases, and 9 bases lay between the germline ends. The CDR3 spells CASSQLVRNEQFF. CDR3 nucleotide sequence: TGTGCCAGCAGCCAACTAGTTCGGAATGAGCAGTTCTTC. The complete variable domain, with remaining parts taken from reference TRBV14 and TRBJ2-1, reads EAGVTQFPSHSVIEKGQTVTLRCDPISGHDNLYWYRRVMGKEIKFLLHFVKESKQDESGMPNNRFLAERTGGTYSTLKVQPAELEDSGVYFCASSQLVRNEQFFGPGTRLTVL.

J is TRBJ2-7 and V is TRBV29-1, with 10 bases fitting TRBD1. The CDR3 has 12 residues. V was pared by 7 bases and J by 6 bases, with 6 bases of the junction left unmatched. Germline CDR1 is SQVTM and CDR2 is ANQGSEA. The DNA of the CDR3 is TGCAGCGCTGCGGGACAGGGGTTCGAGCAGTACTTC. Residues: CSAAGQGFEQYF.

This chain uses TRBV2 with TRBJ1-1, with TRBD1 as a possible D gene (6 bases). V lost 5 bases to trimming and J lost 4 bases, with 11 bases between them. Germline CDR1 SNHLY, CDR2 FYNNEI. The CDR3 runs 13 residues. The CDR3 DNA is TGTGCCAGCAGTCAACAGGGTTTCACTGAAGCTTTCTTT. The encoded protein is CASSQQGFTEAFF.

This clone was seen a few times. This chain connects TRBV13 to TRBJ2-3; 9 bases match TRBD2. This CDR3 comprises 16 residues. Germline V gene data show CDR1 as PRHDT and CDR2 as FYEKMQ (reference sequence). V lost 2 bases, J lost 4 bases, and 7 bases stayed unmatched. In DNA form, the CDR3 reads TGTGCCAGCAGCTTAAGTCGCGGGGGGGCCCCAGATACGCAGTATTTT. Protein: CASSLSRGGAPDTQYF.

V is TRBV20-1 and J is TRBJ2-5, with D possibly TRBD2 on 6 matching bases. The CDR3 sequence is 15 residues long. Germline CDR1 DFQATT, CDR2 SNEGSKA (reference sequence). Trimming removed 3 bases from V and 2 bases from J, with 16 bases in between. The CDR3, as DNA: TGCAGTGCTAGTCCGAGCGGGCAGATTCAAGAGACCCAGTACTTC. The encoded protein is CSASPSGQIQETQYF.

The chain is built from TRBV7-2 and TRBJ1-1, with a possible D match to TRBD1 (5 bases). The V gene lost 6 bases and the J gene lost 1 base, with 9 bases spanning the gap. Germline loops: CDR1 SGHTA, CDR2 FQGNSA. The CDR3 covers 13 residues. CDR3 sequence: CASRIDRNTEAFF. CDR3 DNA: TGTGCCAGCAGAATCGACAGGAACACTGAAGCTTTCTTT.

This chain connects TRBV27 to TRBJ2-3, with 11 bases aligning to TRBD2. This CDR3 is built from 16 residues. Germline lookup yields CDR1 MNHEY and CDR2 SMNVEV (reference sequence). With V trimmed by 6 bases and J by 10 bases, 15 bases remained unmatched. As DNA, the CDR3 is TGTGCCAGCAGCCGGACGACTAGCGGGAAAGTTCTAGCGCAGTATTTT. It encodes CASSRTTSGKVLAQYF.

CDR3 residues: CASSPTGLGYTF. CDR3 in DNA: TGTGCCAGCAGCCCAACAGGGTTGGGCTACACCTTC. V is TRBV27 and J is TRBJ1-2; tentatively, D is TRBD1 (6 bases). Germline V CDR1 and CDR2: MNHEY, SMNVEV (reference sequence). V dropped 6 bases and J dropped 8 bases, with 13 bases sitting between them. This CDR3 spans 12 amino acids.

With regard to this clone: One junction end disagrees with the germline gene, perhaps due to a read error. This chain uses TRBV5-1 with TRBJ2-5; the match to TRBD2 covers 11 bases. The CDR3 spans 14 residues. In germline, CDR1 is SGHRS, CDR2 YFSETQ. Here the CDR3 reads CASSLAGASGGPDF. CDR3 in DNA: TGCGCCAGCAGCTTGGCCGGGGCTAGCGGGGGGCCAGACTTC.

The chain carries TRBV19 and TRBJ2-6; 13 nucleotides match TRBD2. This CDR3 region has 17 residues. CDR1 and CDR2 from the germline V gene are LNHDA and SQIVND (reference sequence). The V segment lost 5 bases and the J segment 4 bases; nucleotides outside the gene matches: 5. The CDR3 protein is CASSSLAGGPGANVLTF. As DNA, the CDR3 is TGTGCCAGTAGTTCACTAGCGGGGGGGCCCGGGGCCAACGTCCTGACTTTC.

The chain joins TRBV10-3 to TRBJ1-1; D is unclear. Germline V gene sequence: CDR1 ENHRY, CDR2 SYGVKD. The CDR3 loop spans 13 amino acids. Trimming cost V 3 bases and J 0 bases, with 5 bases left between them. The CDR3 sequence: CAISDGVNTEAFF. CDR3 nucleotide sequence: TGTGCCATCAGTGACGGTGTGAACACTGAAGCTTTCTTT.

The V and J genes are TRBV5-1 and TRBJ2-2; D is perhaps TRBD1 (5 bases). Germline V lookup: CDR1 SGHRS, CDR2 YFSETQ. The CDR3 runs 14 residues. Trimming took 0 bases from V and 7 from J, leaving 10 bases between them. CDR3 nucleotides: TGCGCCAGCAGCTTGGCTCAGGGTGACGGGGAGCTGTTTTTT. The encoded protein is CASSLAQGDGELFF.

The V call is TRBV2, the J call TRBJ1-2; 7 bases fit TRBD1. Germline V gene lookup returns CDR1 SNHLY and CDR2 FYNNEI. This CDR3 is 12 amino acids long. Trimming cost V 4 bases and J 4 bases; bases outside gene matches: 0. CDR3 nucleotide sequence: TGTGCCAGCAGTGGGGACAGCTATGGCTACACCTTC. This gives the protein CASSGDSYGYTF.

The CDR3 region is CASTDSFGQETQYF. The DNA for the CDR3 is TGTGCCAGCACCGACAGCTTCGGGCAAGAGACCCAGTACTTC. V gene TRBV7-9 combines with J gene TRBJ2-5; maybe TRBD1 (5 bases). V shed 7 bases and J shed 2 bases, with 14 bases lying between them. This CDR3 has 14 amino acids. From germline, CDR1 is SEHNR and CDR2 FQNEAQ (reference sequence).

The V and J genes are TRBV2 and TRBJ2-3; D perhaps matches TRBD2 (5 bases). The CDR3 sequence is 14 residues long. Germline V gives CDR1 SNHLY, CDR2 FYNNEI. V was cut by 7 bases and J by 0 bases, with 11 bases left in between. The CDR3 bases are TGTGCCAGCAAGACTGGGAGTAGCACAGATACGCAGTATTTT. This translates into CASKTGSSTDTQYF.